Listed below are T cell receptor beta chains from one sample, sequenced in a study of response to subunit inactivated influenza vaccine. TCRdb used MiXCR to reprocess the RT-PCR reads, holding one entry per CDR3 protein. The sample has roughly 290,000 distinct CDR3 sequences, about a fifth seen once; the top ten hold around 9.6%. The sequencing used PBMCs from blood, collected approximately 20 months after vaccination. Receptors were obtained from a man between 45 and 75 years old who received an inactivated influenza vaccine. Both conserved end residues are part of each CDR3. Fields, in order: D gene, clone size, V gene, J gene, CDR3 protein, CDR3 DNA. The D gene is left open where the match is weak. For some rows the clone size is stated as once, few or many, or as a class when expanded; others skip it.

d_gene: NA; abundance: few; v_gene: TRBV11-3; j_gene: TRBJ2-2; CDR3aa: CASSPTDQPNTGELFF; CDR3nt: TGTGCCAGCAGCCCTACGGACCAACCTAACACCGGGGAGCTGTTTTTT
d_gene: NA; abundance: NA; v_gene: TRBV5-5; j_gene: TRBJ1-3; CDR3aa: CASSFTGITSSGNTIYF; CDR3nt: TGTGCCAGCAGCTTTACAGGGATCACCAGCTCTGGAAACACCATATATTTT
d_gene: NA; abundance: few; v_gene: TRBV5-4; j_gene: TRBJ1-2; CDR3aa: CASSLVSGSYGYTF; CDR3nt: TGTGCCAGCAGCTTGGTATCAGGGAGCTATGGCTACACCTTC
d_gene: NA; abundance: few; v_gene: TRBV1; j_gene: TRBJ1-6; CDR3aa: CTSSQQKGGPHSPLHF; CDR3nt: TGCACCAGCAGCCAACAGAAGGGGGGCCCCCATTCACCCCTCCACTTT
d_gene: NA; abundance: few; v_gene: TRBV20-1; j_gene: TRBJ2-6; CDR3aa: CSAPRGLSGANVLTF; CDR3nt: TGCAGTGCTCCCCGGGGCCTCTCTGGGGCCAACGTCCTGACTTTC
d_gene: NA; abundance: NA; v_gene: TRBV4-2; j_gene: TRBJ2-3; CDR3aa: CASSQGGSGRDTQYF; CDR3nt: TGTGCCAGCAGCCAAGGAGGCAGCGGGCGAGATACGCAGTATTTT
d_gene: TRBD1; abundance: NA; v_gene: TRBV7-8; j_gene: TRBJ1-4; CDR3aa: CASSYPGQGWEKLFF; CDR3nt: TGTGCCAGCAGCTATCCGGGACAGGGATGGGAAAAACTGTTTTTT
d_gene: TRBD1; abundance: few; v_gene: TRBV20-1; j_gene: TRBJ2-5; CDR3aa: CSASNRGRRVPAETQYF; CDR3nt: TGCAGTGCTAGCAACAGGGGGCGTCGGGTACCGGCAGAGACCCAGTACTTC
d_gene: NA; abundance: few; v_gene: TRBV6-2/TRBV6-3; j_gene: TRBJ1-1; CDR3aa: CASSYFRLNTEAFF; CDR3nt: TGTGCCAGCAGTTACTTTCGGTTGAACACTGAAGCTTTCTTT
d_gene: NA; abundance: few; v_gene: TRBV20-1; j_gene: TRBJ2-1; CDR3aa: CSASPRAGYSYNEQFF; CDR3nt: TGCAGTGCGTCACCTCGGGCGGGCTACTCCTACAATGAGCAGTTCTTC
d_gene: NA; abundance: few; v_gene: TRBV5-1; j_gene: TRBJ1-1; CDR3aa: CASSLVRGNPEAFF; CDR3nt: TGCGCCAGCAGTCTCGTTCGGGGCAACCCTGAAGCTTTCTTT
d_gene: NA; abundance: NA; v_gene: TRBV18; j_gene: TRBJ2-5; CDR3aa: CASSPSQETQYF; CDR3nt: TGTGCCAGCTCACCGTCCCAAGAGACCCAGTACTTC
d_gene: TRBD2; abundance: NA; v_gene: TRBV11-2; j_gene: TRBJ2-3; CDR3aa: CASNHIAGDVTDTQYF; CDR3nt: TGTGCCAGCAACCACATAGCGGGGGATGTGACAGATACGCAGTATTTT
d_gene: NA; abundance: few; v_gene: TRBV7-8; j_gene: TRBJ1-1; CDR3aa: CASSSPATGNTEAFF; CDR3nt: TGTGCCAGCAGCTCTCCGGCCACAGGGAACACTGAAGCTTTCTTT
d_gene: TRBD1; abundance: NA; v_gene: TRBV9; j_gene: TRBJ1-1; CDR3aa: CASSKRGQGDTEAFF; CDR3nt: TGTGCCAGCAGCAAGCGAGGACAGGGGGACACTGAAGCTTTCTTT
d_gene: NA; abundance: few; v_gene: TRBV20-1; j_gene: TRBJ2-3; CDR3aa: CSAPLDELGRDTQYF; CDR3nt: TGCAGTGCCCCCCTTGACGAGCTAGGGAGAGATACGCAGTATTTT
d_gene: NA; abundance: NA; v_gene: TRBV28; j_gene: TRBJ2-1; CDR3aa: CASSSFLASSYNEQFF; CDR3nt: TGTGCCAGCAGTTCCTTTCTAGCATCCTCCTACAATGAGCAGTTCTTC
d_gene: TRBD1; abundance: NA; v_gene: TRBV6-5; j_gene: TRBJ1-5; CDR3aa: CASSYPRGTGDQPQHF; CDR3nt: TGTGCCAGCAGTTATCCCCGCGGGACAGGGGATCAGCCCCAGCATTTT
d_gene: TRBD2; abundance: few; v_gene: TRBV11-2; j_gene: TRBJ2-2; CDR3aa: CASSLSSGRPGELFF; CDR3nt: TGTGCCAGCAGCTTATCTAGCGGGAGACCCGGGGAGCTGTTTTTT
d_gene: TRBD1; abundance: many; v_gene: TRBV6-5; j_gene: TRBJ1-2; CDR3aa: CASSYSDRAGLSTF; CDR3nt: TGTGCCAGCAGTTACTCGGACAGGGCCGGCCTTAGCACCTTC
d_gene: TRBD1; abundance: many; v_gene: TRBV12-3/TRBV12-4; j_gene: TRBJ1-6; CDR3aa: CASSPQGQRSPLHF; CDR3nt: TGTGCCAGCAGTCCACAGGGACAGCGATCACCCCTCCACTTT
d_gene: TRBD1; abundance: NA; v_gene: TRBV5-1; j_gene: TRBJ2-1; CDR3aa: CASSLGGTVNNEQFF; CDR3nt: TGCGCCAGCAGCTTGGGTGGGACAGTAAACAATGAGCAGTTCTTC